The clone carrying this T cell receptor beta chain occurred a few times. The antigen remains unidentified. TCRdb analysed the RACE reads with MiXCR anew, one entry per CDR3 protein. The table records 95,000 or so distinct CDR3 sequences, roughly 11% of them present only once. Germline CDR1 is LNHDA and CDR2 is SQIVND (reference sequence). The germline V and J ends were trimmed by 5 bases and 2 bases, with 10 bases remaining between them. This CDR3 is built from 13 residues. The sample is drawn from a study of human T cells and chemical hapten exposure. Turning to the study itself: 2% DPC applied to a 2 cm by 2 cm arm area sensitized donors. Mostly female, the patients presented with alopecia areata, totalis or universalis.

Time point here: patch test 2, 6 weeks after DPC sensitization. The sample's treatment: therapeutic diphenylcyclopropenone sensitization with weekly scalp DPC. Extraction yielded total RNA from whole blood (unfractionated). Regarding the study as a whole: TCRs whose frequency exceeded 1 in 1000 remained the same following DPC sensitization.

Sequencing was performed on whole blood, taken in connection with sensitization to the hapten diphenylcyclopropenone (DPC). This receptor was taken from a middle-aged woman with alopecia areata. Some clones in this sample may be carry-over from other donors' samples. V usage is TRBV19 and J usage is TRBJ2-7, with no clear D. The DNA for the CDR3 is TGTGCCAGTAGTCCTGGGCCAACCTACGAGCAGTACTTC. This codes for CASSPGPTYEQYF.